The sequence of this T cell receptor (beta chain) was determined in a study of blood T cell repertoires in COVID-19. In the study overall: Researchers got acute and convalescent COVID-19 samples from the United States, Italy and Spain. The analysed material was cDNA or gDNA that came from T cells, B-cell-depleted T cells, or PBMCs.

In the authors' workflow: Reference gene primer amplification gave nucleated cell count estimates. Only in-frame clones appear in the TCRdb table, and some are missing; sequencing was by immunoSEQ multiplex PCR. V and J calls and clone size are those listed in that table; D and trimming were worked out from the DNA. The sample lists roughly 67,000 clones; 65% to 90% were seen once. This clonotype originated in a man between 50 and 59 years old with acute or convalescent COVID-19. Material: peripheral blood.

CDR3 bases: TGCAGCGTTGAAAAGCGGGATAACACCGGGGAGCTGTTTTTT. The encoded protein is CSVEKRDNTGELFF. V is TRBV29-1 and J is TRBJ2-2; TRBD2 matches at 7 bases. The germline V gene encodes CDR1 SQVTM and CDR2 ANQGSEA. This CDR3 region has 14 residues. The J segment lost 2 bases and the V segment lost 2 bases, leaving 2 bases of the junction unmatched.